This is a list of T cell receptor beta chains from one sample in a study of T cell responses to AZD1222 COVID-19 vaccine. Assay used: immunoSEQ multiplex PCR; TCRdb lists only in-frame clones, some missing. The repertoire holds about 130,000 clones, with around 90% as singletons. The sample in question was peripheral blood, obtained on day 0 of MenACWY control vaccination. Receptors originate from an adult in good health. CDR3s include the opening cysteine and the closing phenylalanine or tryptophan. The order of the fields is CDR3 protein, CDR3 DNA, clone size, V gene, J gene, D gene. The D gene is left open where the match is weak. Some rows mark clone size as missing; the rest say once, few, many or name a class of expanded clone.

CASSTTGTKNEAFF	TGTGCCAGCAGCACAACCGGGACAAAAAATGAAGCTTTCTTT	once	TRBV5-6	TRBJ1-1	.
CASSFSGRGYYGYTF	TGTGCCAGCAGCTTTAGTGGCAGGGGTTACTATGGCTACACCTTC	.	TRBV7-9	TRBJ1-2	.
CASSTPSANYGYTF	TGTGCCAGTAGTACCCCCAGCGCTAACTATGGCTACACCTTC	.	TRBV19	TRBJ1-2	.
CASSLASGTGELFF	TGTGCCAGCAGCTTAGCCAGTGGGACCGGGGAGCTGTTTTTT	.	TRBV7-9	TRBJ2-2	.
CASSPPLPTSYEQYF	TGTGCCAGCAGCCCGCCCCTCCCCACTAGCTACGAGCAGTACTTC	.	TRBV7-9	TRBJ2-7	.
CASSLSREAGDGLTNEKLFF	TGTGCCAGCAGTTTATCACGGGAGGCAGGGGATGGGCTAACTAATGAAAAACTGTTTTTT	once	TRBV28	TRBJ1-4	.
CASSQGFRYEAFF	TGCGCCAGCAGCCAAGGCTTCAGATATGAAGCTTTCTTT	few	TRBV4-1	TRBJ1-1	.
CASSSSGTGGVVDYGYTF	TGTGCCAGCAGTTCATCCGGGACAGGGGGCGTCGTTGACTATGGCTACACCTTC	.	TRBV6-2/TRBV6-3	TRBJ1-2	TRBD1
CASSNSKEESTEAFF	TGTGCCAGTAGCAATTCGAAGGAGGAGAGCACTGAAGCTTTCTTT	few	TRBV19	TRBJ1-1	.
CASSKTGSYGYTF	TGTGCCAGCTCAAAGACAGGTTCCTATGGCTACACCTTC	.	TRBV18	TRBJ1-2	.
CASSLVLGTQFNYGYTF	TGTGCCAGCAGCTTAGTCCTCGGAACCCAGTTTAACTATGGCTACACCTTC	.	TRBV11-3	TRBJ1-2	.
CATSRDPENSPLHF	TGTGCCACCAGCAGAGATCCGGAAAATTCACCCCTCCACTTT	.	TRBV15	TRBJ1-6	.
CASSETGTVSYNSPLHF	TGTGCCAGCAGTGAGACAGGGACTGTCTCCTATAATTCACCCCTCCACTTT	.	TRBV28	TRBJ1-6	TRBD1
CASSLVARGVQSEQFF	TGTGCCAGCAGCTTAGTAGCCAGAGGGGTACAATCGGAGCAGTTCTTC	.	TRBV7-2	TRBJ2-1	.
CAWRLTSVNTEAFF	TGTGCCTGGAGATTGACATCGGTGAACACTGAAGCTTTCTTT	.	TRBV30	TRBJ1-1	.
CASSSGRANTEAFF	TGTGCCAGTAGTAGTGGCAGAGCGAACACTGAAGCTTTCTTT	.	TRBV19	TRBJ1-1	.
CASSSNTGVRAAEQFF	TGTGCCAGCAGCTCCAATACCGGGGTTAGGGCCGCTGAGCAGTTCTTC	.	TRBV11-2	TRBJ2-1	.
CAISGTGGEKFTGELFF	TGTGCCATCAGTGGAACGGGGGGCGAGAAGTTCACCGGGGAGCTGTTTTTT	.	TRBV10-3	TRBJ2-2	.
CASSTRAGEAETDTQYF	TGTGCCAGCAGCACTCGGGCGGGAGAGGCGGAAACAGATACGCAGTATTTT	.	TRBV21-1	TRBJ2-3	.
CASRAQGYTEAFF	TGTGCCAGCAGGGCACAAGGGTACACTGAAGCTTTCTTT	.	TRBV12-3/TRBV12-4	TRBJ1-1	.
CSGAIEDEQYF	TGCAGTGGGGCTATCGAGGACGAGCAGTACTTC	.	TRBV20-1	TRBJ2-7	.
CASRAGGGAGAYEQFF	TGTGCCAGCAGGGCAGGTGGGGGAGCGGGAGCGTATGAGCAGTTCTTC	.	TRBV28	TRBJ2-1	TRBD2
CASSPSVRGLTRETQYF	TGTGCCAGCAGCCCGTCCGTTCGCGGACTCACCCGGGAGACCCAGTACTTC	.	TRBV14	TRBJ2-5	.
CSASRDDYGYTF	TGCAGCGCCTCGCGGGACGACTATGGCTACACCTTC	once	TRBV29-1	TRBJ1-2	.
CASSYLVELFF	TGTGCCAGCAGTTACTTGGTGGAGCTGTTTTTT	.	TRBV6-2/TRBV6-3	TRBJ2-2	.
CASSPTINQPQHF	TGTGCCAGCAGTCCCACAATCAATCAGCCCCAGCATTTT	.	TRBV6-5	TRBJ1-5	.
CASSQDPLGAGETQYF	TGTGCCAGCAGCCAAGACCCACTGGGGGCGGGAGAGACCCAGTACTTC	.	TRBV4-2	TRBJ2-5	.
CASSQPGRMNTEAFF	TGTGCCAGCAGTCAACCGGGACGGATGAACACTGAAGCTTTCTTT	.	TRBV6-5	TRBJ1-1	.
CASSFGGRAYEQYF	TGTGCCAGCAGCTTTGGTGGGAGGGCCTACGAGCAGTACTTC	.	TRBV5-4	TRBJ2-7	TRBD2
CASSLLLAGANEQFF	TGTGCCAGCAGTTTGCTGCTAGCGGGAGCTAATGAGCAGTTCTTC	.	TRBV27	TRBJ2-1	TRBD2
CATSRDRKNTDTQYF	TGTGCCACCAGCAGAGACCGTAAGAACACAGATACGCAGTATTTT	.	TRBV15	TRBJ2-3	.
CASSLEGPSYEQYF	TGTGCCAGCAGCTTAGAGGGACCCTCGTACGAGCAGTACTTC	.	TRBV11-2	TRBJ2-7	.
CASSSRGTGGYGYTF	TGTGCCAGCTCCTCGAGAGGGACAGGGGGATATGGCTACACCTTC	.	TRBV27	TRBJ1-2	TRBD1
CASSPALRNTEAFF	TGTGCCAGCAGTCCCGCGTTGCGGAACACTGAAGCTTTCTTT	.	TRBV27	TRBJ1-1	.
CASSYSTQTGNTIYF	TGTGCCAGCAGTTACTCGACTCAAACTGGAAACACCATATATTTT	.	TRBV6-5	TRBJ1-3	.
CASSRVGTSYNEQFF	TGTGCCAGCAGTCGAGTGGGGACCTCCTACAATGAGCAGTTCTTC	.	TRBV28	TRBJ2-1	.
CASSFGALGTGDEKLFF	TGTGCCAGCAGTTTTGGGGCTTTAGGGACAGGGGACGAAAAACTGTTTTTT	.	TRBV27	TRBJ1-4	TRBD1
CASSQDDRPETQYF	TGTGCCAGCAGCCAAGATGACCGTCCGGAGACCCAGTACTTC	.	TRBV4-2	TRBJ2-5	.
CASSRQGDGANVLTF	TGTGCCAGCTCACGACAGGGTGATGGGGCCAACGTCCTGACTTTC	.	TRBV18	TRBJ2-6	TRBD1
CASSQDFSGGADAQFF	TGCGCCAGCAGCCAAGATTTTAGCGGGGGGGCGGATGCGCAGTTCTTC	.	TRBV4-3	TRBJ2-1	TRBD2
CASSIGGNTEAFF	TGTGCCAGTAGTATAGGTGGTAACACTGAAGCTTTCTTT	few	TRBV19	TRBJ1-1	.
CASSLGWGTGIYGYTF	TGTGCCAGCAGCTTGGGGTGGGGGACAGGGATCTATGGCTACACCTTC	.	TRBV5-5	TRBJ1-2	TRBD1
CASSLGVWDRGYNEQFF	TGTGCCAGCAGCTTAGGGGTTTGGGACAGGGGTTACAATGAGCAGTTCTTC	.	TRBV7-2	TRBJ2-1	TRBD1
CASSLASGELFF	TGTGCCAGCAGCTTAGCCTCCGGGGAGCTGTTTTTT	.	TRBV11-2	TRBJ2-2	.
CASSLSGVGGGYEQYF	TGTGCCAGCAGTTTATCTGGGGTGGGGGGCGGCTACGAGCAGTACTTC	.	TRBV27	TRBJ2-7	.
CATGRSGQGQETQYF	TGTGCCACCGGCCGCTCCGGGCAGGGCCAAGAGACCCAGTACTTC	.	TRBV24-1	TRBJ2-5	.
CASTSSAGMTYNEQFF	TGTGCCAGTACCTCGTCTGCGGGTATGACCTACAATGAGCAGTTCTTC	.	TRBV19	TRBJ2-1	.
CASSPTVPGLAGFDEQFF	TGTGCCAGCAGCCCAACCGTACCGGGACTAGCGGGATTCGATGAGCAGTTCTTC	.	TRBV7-7	TRBJ2-1	TRBD2
CASSVGLAGSSYNEQFF	TGTGCCAGCAGCGTGGGACTAGCGGGGAGCTCCTACAATGAGCAGTTCTTC	.	TRBV9	TRBJ2-1	TRBD2
CASSRGRTPNSYNSPLHF	TGTGCCAGCAGCAGGGGGAGGACACCTAACTCCTATAATTCACCCCTCCACTTT	.	TRBV27	TRBJ1-6	TRBD1
CASSRQGLNTEAFF	TGTGCCAGCAGCCGACAGGGGTTGAACACTGAAGCTTTCTTT	.	TRBV5-4	TRBJ1-1	TRBD1
CASRGLAGVYNEQFF	TGTGCCAGCAGGGGACTAGCGGGGGTCTACAATGAGCAGTTCTTC	.	TRBV6-5	TRBJ2-1	TRBD2
CASSSFSSGGYNEQFF	TGTGCCAGCAGCTCCTTTTCTAGCGGAGGTTACAATGAGCAGTTCTTC	.	TRBV7-2	TRBJ2-1	TRBD2
CASSSGGHQETQYF	TGTGCCAGCAGCTCAGGGGGGCACCAAGAGACCCAGTACTTC	.	TRBV28	TRBJ2-5	.
CASSLGGLLYEQYF	TGTGCCAGCAGCTTAGGGGGTCTCCTCTACGAGCAGTACTTC	.	TRBV27	TRBJ2-7	.